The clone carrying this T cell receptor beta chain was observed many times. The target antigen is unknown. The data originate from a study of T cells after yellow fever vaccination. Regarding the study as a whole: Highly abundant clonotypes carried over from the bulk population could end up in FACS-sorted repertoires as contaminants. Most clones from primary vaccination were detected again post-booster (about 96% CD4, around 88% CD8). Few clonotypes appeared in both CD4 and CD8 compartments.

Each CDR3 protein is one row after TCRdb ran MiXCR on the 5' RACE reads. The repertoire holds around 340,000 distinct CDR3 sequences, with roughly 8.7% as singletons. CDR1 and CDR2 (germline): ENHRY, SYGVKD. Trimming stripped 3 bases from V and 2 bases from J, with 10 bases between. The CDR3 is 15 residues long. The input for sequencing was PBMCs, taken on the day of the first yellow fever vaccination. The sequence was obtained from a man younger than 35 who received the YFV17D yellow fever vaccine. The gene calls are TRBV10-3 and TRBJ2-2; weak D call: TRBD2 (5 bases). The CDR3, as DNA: TGTGCCATCAGTGAATCCGGGGTTAACACCGGGGAGCTGTTTTTT. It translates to CAISESGVNTGELFF.